This T cell receptor beta chain was sequenced during a study of cytomegalovirus exposure and HLA in healthy donors. The PCR had 60 Vbeta and 13 Jbeta primers. TCRdb's table, derived via immunoSEQ multiplex PCR, lists solely in-frame clones and lacks some. Among about 150,000 clones listed, 72% were seen once. This clone appeared a single time. The antigen remains undetermined. General study findings and limits: The study put around 180 TCR beta chains on its list as cytomegalovirus-associated. Reports credit the classifier with highly specific, highly sensitive diagnosis of cytomegalovirus status. Serostatus for CMV was the only available immune exposure information.

The sequence was obtained from a man in his forties or fifties in good health and CMV-seronegative. Sequencing was carried out using PBMCs.

The CDR3 spells CASTSDRGGNTGELFF. The CDR3 DNA is TGTGCCAGTACATCAGACAGGGGCGGGAACACCGGGGAGCTGTTTTTT. The V and J genes are TRBV7-2 and TRBJ2-2, with 8 bases fitting TRBD1. Per the germline V gene, CDR1 is SGHTA and CDR2 is FQGNSA. V lost 9 bases, J lost 1 base, and 10 bases stayed unmatched. The CDR3 totals 16 residues.